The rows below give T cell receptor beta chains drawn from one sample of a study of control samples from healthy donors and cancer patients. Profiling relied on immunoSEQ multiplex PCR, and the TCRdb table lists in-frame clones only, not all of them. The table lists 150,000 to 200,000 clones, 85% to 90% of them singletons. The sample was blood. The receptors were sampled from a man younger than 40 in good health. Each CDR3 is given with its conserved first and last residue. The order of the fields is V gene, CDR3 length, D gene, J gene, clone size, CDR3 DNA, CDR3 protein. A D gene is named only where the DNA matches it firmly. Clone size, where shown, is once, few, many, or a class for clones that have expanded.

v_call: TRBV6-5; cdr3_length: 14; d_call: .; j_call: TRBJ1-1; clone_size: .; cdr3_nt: TGTGCCACCCGAAGAGGGGGGCCGAGCACTGAAGCTTTCTTT; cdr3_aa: CATRRGGPSTEAFF
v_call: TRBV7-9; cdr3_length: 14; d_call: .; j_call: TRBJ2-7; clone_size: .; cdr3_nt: TGTGCCAGCACCAAACCCCCGACTAGTTCAAGGCAGTACTTC; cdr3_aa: CASTKPPTSSRQYF
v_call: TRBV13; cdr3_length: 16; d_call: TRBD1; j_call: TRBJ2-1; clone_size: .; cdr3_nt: TGTGCCAGCAGCCTCCTGGGTACTCAGGGGGACAATGAGCAGTTCTTC; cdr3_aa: CASSLLGTQGDNEQFF
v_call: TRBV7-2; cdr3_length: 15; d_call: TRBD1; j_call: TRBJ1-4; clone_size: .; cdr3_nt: TGTGCCAGCAGCTTAAGACAGGGCGGAAGTGAAAAACTGTTTTTT; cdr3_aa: CASSLRQGGSEKLFF
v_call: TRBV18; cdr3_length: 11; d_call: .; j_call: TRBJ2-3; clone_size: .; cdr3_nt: TGTGCCAGCTCACCAGCAGATACGCAGTATTTT; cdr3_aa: CASSPADTQYF
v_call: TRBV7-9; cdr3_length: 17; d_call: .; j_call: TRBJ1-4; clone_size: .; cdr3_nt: TGTGCCAGCAGCTTAGAATTTTTGGGCACAACTAATGAAAAACTGTTTTTT; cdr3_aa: CASSLEFLGTTNEKLFF
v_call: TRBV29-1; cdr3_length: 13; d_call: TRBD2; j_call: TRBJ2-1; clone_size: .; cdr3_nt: TGCAGCGTTGCTAGCGGGACCGACAATGAGCAGTTCTTC; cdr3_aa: CSVASGTDNEQFF
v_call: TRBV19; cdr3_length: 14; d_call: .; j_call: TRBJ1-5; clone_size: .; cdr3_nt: TGTGCCAGTAGTATTCAGGGGTTCAATCAGCCCCAGCATTTT; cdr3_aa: CASSIQGFNQPQHF
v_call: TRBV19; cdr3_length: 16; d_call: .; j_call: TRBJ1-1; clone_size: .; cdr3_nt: TGTGCCAGTAGTATAGGACTTACCACGGGATTGACTGAAGCTTTCTTT; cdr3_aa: CASSIGLTTGLTEAFF
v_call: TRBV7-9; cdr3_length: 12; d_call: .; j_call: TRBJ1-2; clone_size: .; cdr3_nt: TGTGCCAGCAGCTTATCTGAGGTTGGCTACACCTTC; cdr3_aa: CASSLSEVGYTF
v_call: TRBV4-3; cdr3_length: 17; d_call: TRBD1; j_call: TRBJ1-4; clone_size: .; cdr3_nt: TGCGCCAGCAGCCAAGTGGGACAGGGTTCATATAATGAAAAACTGTTTTTT; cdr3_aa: CASSQVGQGSYNEKLFF
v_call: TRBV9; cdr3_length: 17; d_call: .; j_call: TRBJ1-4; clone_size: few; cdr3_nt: TGTGCCAGCAGCGGCGGGGGGGCGAGGTCAACTAATGAAAAACTGTTTTTT; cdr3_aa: CASSGGGARSTNEKLFF
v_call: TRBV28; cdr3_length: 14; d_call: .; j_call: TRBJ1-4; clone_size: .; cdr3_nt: TGTGCCAGCAGCAAGACCGGAGAAGTGAAAAAACTGTTTTTT; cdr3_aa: CASSKTGEVKKLFF
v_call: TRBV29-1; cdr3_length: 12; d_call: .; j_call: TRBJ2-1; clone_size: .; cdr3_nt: TGCAGCGTCAGGGAAGCGGGCAATGAGCAGTTCTTC; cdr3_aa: CSVREAGNEQFF
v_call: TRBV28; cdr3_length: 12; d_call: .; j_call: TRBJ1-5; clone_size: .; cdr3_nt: TGTGCCAGCAGCCAGCGAGGGAGGCCCCAGCATTTT; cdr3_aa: CASSQRGRPQHF
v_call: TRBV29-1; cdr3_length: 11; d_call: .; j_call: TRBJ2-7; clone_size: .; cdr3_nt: TGCAGCGTTAGAGCCTCCTACGAGCAGTACTTC; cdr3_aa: CSVRASYEQYF
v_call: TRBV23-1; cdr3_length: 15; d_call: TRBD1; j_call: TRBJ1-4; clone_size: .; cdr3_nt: TGCGCCAGCAGTCATAGGACAGGGCCGGATGAAAAACTGTTTTTT; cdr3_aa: CASSHRTGPDEKLFF
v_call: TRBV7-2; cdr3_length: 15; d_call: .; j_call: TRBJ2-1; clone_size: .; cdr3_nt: TGTGCCAGCAGCTTAGATCCTAGCTCCTACAATGAGCAGTTCTTC; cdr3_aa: CASSLDPSSYNEQFF
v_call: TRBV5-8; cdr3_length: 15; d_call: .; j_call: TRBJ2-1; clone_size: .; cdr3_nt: TGTGCCAGCAGCTTGGCCGGCAGGGACCACAATGAGCAGTTCTTC; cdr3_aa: CASSLAGRDHNEQFF
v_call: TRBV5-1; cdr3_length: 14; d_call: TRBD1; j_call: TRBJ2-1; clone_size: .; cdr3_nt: TGCGCCAGCAGCCTAGGACAGGGTGGCAATGAGCAGTTCTTC; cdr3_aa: CASSLGQGGNEQFF
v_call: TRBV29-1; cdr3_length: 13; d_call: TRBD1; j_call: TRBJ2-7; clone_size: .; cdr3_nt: TGCAGCGTTGAAGTGGGACAGGGGCTAGAGCAGTACTTC; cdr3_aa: CSVEVGQGLEQYF
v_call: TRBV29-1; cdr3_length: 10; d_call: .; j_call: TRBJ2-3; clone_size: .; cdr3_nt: TGCAGCGTTAGACAGGATACGCAGTATTTT; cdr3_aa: CSVRQDTQYF
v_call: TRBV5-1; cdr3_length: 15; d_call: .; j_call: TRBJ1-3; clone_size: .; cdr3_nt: TGCGCCAGCAGCTTGGGGGCTGTACGGCCAAACACCATATATTTT; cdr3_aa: CASSLGAVRPNTIYF
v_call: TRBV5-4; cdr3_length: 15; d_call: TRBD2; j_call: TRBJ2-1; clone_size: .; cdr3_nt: TGTGCCAGCAGCCCGACTAGCGGGATCCCCAATGAGCAGTTCTTC; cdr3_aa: CASSPTSGIPNEQFF
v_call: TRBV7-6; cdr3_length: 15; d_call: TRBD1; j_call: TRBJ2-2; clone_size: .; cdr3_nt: TGTGCCAGCAGCTCTGGAAGGGGGCTCACCGGGGAGCTGTTTTTT; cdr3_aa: CASSSGRGLTGELFF
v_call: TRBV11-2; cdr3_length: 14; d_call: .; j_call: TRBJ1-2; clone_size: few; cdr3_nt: TGTGCCAGCAGCTTAGATCCGGGTGGTCGGGGCTACACCTTC; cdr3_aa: CASSLDPGGRGYTF